This T cell receptor (beta chain) was captured in a study of tumor-infiltrating lymphocytes in localized non-small cell lung cancer. On the study more broadly: Some samples were collected after neoadjuvant chemotherapy; smokers, never-smokers and several histologies were included. Notes on the study in general: Each assay used a separate piece of the same tissue. TCRbeta sequencing showed higher T cell infiltration in tumors than uninvolved lung.

TCRdb keeps only in-frame clones here, not all; method: immunoSEQ multiplex PCR. Here the sample spans 6,500 to 7,500 clones, 70% to 80% being singletons. V shed 5 bases and J shed 0 bases, with 17 bases lying between them. There are 16 residues in the CDR3. Germline assignment: CDR1 SEHNR and CDR2 FQNEAQ (reference sequence). In regard to this clone: Its antigen remains unidentified.

The V gene is TRBV7-9, the J gene TRBJ2-7; unclear D gene. The sample taken for sequencing was uninvolved lung tissue not adjacent to the tumor. The receptor was isolated from a human donor with non-small cell lung cancer. The CDR3 DNA follows: TGTGCCAGCAGCCACGACGGCGCGGCAAGCTCCTACGAGCAGTACTTC. This gives the protein CASSHDGAASSYEQYF. Full variable domain (remainder filled in from reference TRBV7-9 and TRBJ2-7): DTGVSQNPRHKITKRGQNVTFRCDPISEHNRLYWYRQTLGQGPEFLTYFQNEAQLEKSRLLSDRFSAERPKGSFSTLEIQRTEQGDSAMYLCASSHDGAASSYEQYFGPGTRLTVT.